Presented here are 20 T cell receptor beta chains from one specimen sequenced in a study of CD8+ T cells in alopecia areata. The treatment: oral pan-JAK inhibitor, 5-10 mg twice daily. cDNA serving as the sequencing template came from extracted, reverse transcribed RNA. This table comes from immunoSEQ multiplex PCR, and its TCRdb copy is limited to in-frame clones, with some not included. This table holds around 170,000 clones, about 51% found once. Sequenced material: CD8+ T cells sorted from blood, taken around week 54, from a patient treated with tofacitinib. The receptors derive from a human donor with alopecia areata.

The chain recombines TRBV13 with TRBJ2-3, with D hard to call. This CDR3 is 13 amino acids long. Trimming took off 5 bases at V and 0 bases at J, with 6 bases between the two ends. The germline CDR1 and CDR2 sequences are PRHDT and FYEKMQ (reference sequence). This CDR3 reads CASSDSSTDTQYF. The CDR3 DNA follows: TGTGCCAGCAGCGATAGTAGCACAGATACGCAGTATTTT.

This clone was observed once. The chain combines TRBV14 with TRBJ2-1; no reliable D call. Germline lookup yields CDR1 SGHDN and CDR2 FVKESK. The CDR3 totals 14 residues. Deletions cut 4 bases from V and 5 bases from J, with 12 bases between. CDR3 loop: CASSLTGWDNEQFF. The CDR3 DNA reads as TGTGCCAGCAGCCTCACTGGGTGGGACAATGAGCAGTTCTTC.

This rearrangement joins TRBV9 to TRBJ2-5, with D hard to call. Germline V lookup: CDR1 SGDLS, CDR2 YYNGEE. Trimming removed 2 bases at V and 5 bases at J, with 7 bases between. The CDR3 loop spans 12 amino acids. The CDR3 coding sequence is TGTGCCAGCAGCGTTCCGGAGGAGACCCAGTACTTC. Protein sequence: CASSVPEETQYF.

The chain employs TRBV4-3 and TRBJ2-1; D is undetermined. CDR3 length: 15 residues. Looked up from germline, CDR1 is LGHNA and CDR2 is YSLEER. Trimming removed 0 bases from V and 3 bases from J, with 9 bases in between. CDR3: CASSQDWSSYNEQFF. For the CDR3, the DNA is TGCGCCAGCAGCCAAGATTGGAGCAGCTACAATGAGCAGTTCTTC.

This clone turned up a few times. The J gene is TRBJ2-7, the V gene TRBV5-1; 9 bases line up with TRBD1. In germline, CDR1 is SGHRS, CDR2 YFSETQ. The J segment lost 3 bases and the V segment lost 0 bases, leaving 4 bases of the junction unmatched. This CDR3 is built from 15 residues. The CDR3 DNA is TGCGCCAGCAGCTTGGGGACAGGGGCAGTCTACGAGCAGTACTTC. Amino acid sequence: CASSLGTGAVYEQYF.

The chain joins TRBV6-5 to TRBJ1-5; a weak D match, TRBD1 (5 bases). This CDR3 is 12 amino acids long. Germline lookup yields CDR1 MNHEY and CDR2 SVGAGI. With 5 bases removed from V and 4 bases from J, the gap between germline ends came to 6 bases. CDR3 DNA sequence: TGTGCCAGCAGTCAGGGAAATCAGCCCCAGCATTTT. This codes for CASSQGNQPQHF.

This chain joins TRBV29-1 and TRBJ2-5; 9 positions match TRBD1. This CDR3 contains 12 residues. J gave up 2 bases and V 6 bases, and 1 base lay outside the gene matches. Germline V gene lookup returns CDR1 SQVTM and CDR2 ANQGSEA. Here the CDR3 DNA reads TGCAGCGTCGACAGGGGGCAAGAGACCCAGTACTTC. Protein sequence: CSVDRGQETQYF.

This clone showed up just a few times. This sample includes further DNA sequences coding for the same CDR3. This chain uses TRBV5-1 with TRBJ2-5; D is possibly TRBD2 (5 bases). The germline gives CDR1 SGHRS, CDR2 YFSETQ. The CDR3 is 14 residues long. With 4 bases removed from V and 1 base from J, the gap between germline ends came to 11 bases. CDR3 in amino acids: CASSRVEVQETQYF. CDR3 coding DNA: TGCGCCAGCAGCCGTGTGGAGGTCCAAGAGACCCAGTACTTC.

V gene TRBV27 combines with J gene TRBJ2-3; 13 nucleotides agree with TRBD2. CDR1 and CDR2 from the germline V gene are MNHEY and SMNVEV (reference sequence). J was trimmed by 2 bases and V by 6 bases; bases with no gene match: 5. This CDR3 region has 16 residues. CDR3 residues: CASRPGLAGITDTQYF. Here the CDR3 DNA reads TGTGCCAGCAGACCGGGACTAGCGGGGATCACAGATACGCAGTATTTT.

The rearrangement links TRBV5-1 to TRBJ2-7; the match to TRBD1 covers 7 bases. The V and J ends lost 3 bases and 2 bases, in that order; junction bases with no gene match: 11. CDR1 and CDR2 from the germline V gene are SGHRS and YFSETQ. The CDR3 is 16 amino acids. CDR3 bases: TGCGCCAGCAGCTGGGACGAGGACAGGAACCCCTACGAGCAGTACTTC. Its translation is CASSWDEDRNPYEQYF.

This rearrangement joins TRBV7-3 to TRBJ2-2, with D perhaps matching TRBD2 (7 bases). The V end lost 4 bases, the J end lost 6 bases, and 21 bases lay between the germline ends. The CDR3 is 17 amino acids. Germline lookup yields CDR1 SGHTA and CDR2 FQGTGA. The CDR3 here is CASSSAGGGGHPGELFF. The DNA for the CDR3 is TGTGCCAGCAGCTCAGCCGGCGGGGGCGGCCATCCCGGGGAGCTGTTTTTT. Full variable domain (rest looked up from reference TRBV7-3 and TRBJ2-2): GAGVSQTPSNKVTEKGKYVELRCDPISGHTALYWYRQSLGQGPEFLIYFQGTGAADDSGLPNDRFFAVRPEGSVSTLKIQRTERGDSAVYLCASSSAGGGGHPGELFFGEGSRLTVL.

This clone was counted a few times. V is TRBV29-1 and J is TRBJ2-1; D is uncertain. Germline values: CDR1 SQVTM, CDR2 ANQGSEA. Trimming left V 3 bases short and J 7 bases short, with 19 bases between. The CDR3 runs to 15 residues. The CDR3 DNA follows: TGCAGCGTTGATTTATTGGGTTGGTTCAGGAATGAGCAGTTCTTC. The encoded protein is CSVDLLGWFRNEQFF.

The CDR3 nucleotides are TGCAGCGGAGGGGATACGCAGTATTTT. Protein: CSGGDTQYF. The chain has TRBV29-1 and TRBJ2-3, with D possibly TRBD2 on 5 matching bases. This CDR3 comprises 9 residues. In germline, CDR1 is SQVTM, CDR2 ANQGSEA. V gave up 7 bases and J gave up 6 bases, with 5 bases separating them.

A few counts support this clone. Other DNA sequences in this sample translate to the same CDR3. Written as DNA, the CDR3 is TGTGCCAGCAGTTACGGGACTAGCGGGTACGAGCAGTACTTC. Protein sequence: CASSYGTSGYEQYF. The chain joins TRBV6-5 to TRBJ2-7; 12 bases agree with TRBD2. The germline CDR1 and CDR2 sequences are MNHEY and SVGAGI. V was clipped by 2 bases and J by 4 bases; unmatched bases: 0. The CDR3 sequence is 14 residues long.

This clone has only a few counts. The chain uses TRBV13 and TRBJ1-4; no reliable D call. V was pared by 2 bases and J by 3 bases, with 7 bases between. CDR3 length equals 14 residues. Germline V gives CDR1 PRHDT, CDR2 FYEKMQ (reference sequence). CDR3 DNA: TGTGCCAGCAGCTTAAGGGAGTCTAATGAAAAACTGTTTTTT. It translates to CASSLRESNEKLFF.

The chain joins TRBV7-9 to TRBJ2-7; D unresolved. Trimming removed 7 bases at V and 0 bases at J, with 13 bases between. Germline lookup yields CDR1 SEHNR and CDR2 FQNEAQ (reference sequence). The CDR3 runs to 14 residues. The CDR3 loop is CASTSGPISYEQYF. In nucleotides, the CDR3 is TGTGCCAGCACCTCCGGACCGATCTCCTACGAGCAGTACTTC.

The rearrangement links TRBV5-1 to TRBJ2-7; D is uncertain. The length of the CDR3 is 13 residues. The germline V gene encodes CDR1 SGHRS and CDR2 YFSETQ. V was shortened by 0 bases and J by 8 bases, with 12 bases between the two germline ends. Here the CDR3 DNA reads TGCGCCAGCAGCTTGGAAGCGATTACCAAGCAGTACTTC. Translated: CASSLEAITKQYF.

The chain is built from TRBV7-2 and TRBJ2-3; 9 nucleotides line up with TRBD2. J was trimmed by 5 bases and V by 4 bases; bases with no gene match: 7. Germline loops: CDR1 SGHTA, CDR2 FQGNSA. The length of the CDR3 is 15 residues. Here the CDR3 DNA reads TGTGCCAGCAGCTCCCGAGCGGGGGGCCTAGATACGCAGTATTTT. Its translation is CASSSRAGGLDTQYF.

The V gene is TRBV11-2, the J gene TRBJ2-7; no clear D. V shed 5 bases and J shed 2 bases, with 13 bases lying between them. Germline V CDR1 and CDR2: SGHAT, FQNNGV. The CDR3 runs to 14 residues. CDR3: CASSPGSQAYEQYF. Written as DNA, the CDR3 is TGTGCCAGCAGCCCAGGTTCTCAGGCCTACGAGCAGTACTTC.

V is TRBV4-3 and J is TRBJ2-2, with 9 bases that match TRBD2. This CDR3 has 17 residues. Germline trimming cut 4 bases from V and 1 base from J; bases unmatched to any gene: 7. Germline CDR1 reads LGHNA; CDR2 reads YSLEER. The CDR3 DNA sequence: TGCGCCAGCAGCCCTCGTAGCGGGGGCCTGAACACCGGGGAGCTGTTTTTT. This translates into CASSPRSGGLNTGELFF.